The 23 T cell receptor beta chains presented below share a single source sample, sequenced in a study of T cell changes during pregnancy in multiple sclerosis. Some clones are missing from TCRdb's copy, which holds only in-frame ones; the method was immunoSEQ multiplex PCR. Of 130,000 or so clones in the sample, about 96% were seen once. The starting material was peripheral blood, obtained after pregnancy. The receptors were gathered from a female donor with multiple sclerosis, enrolled in a pregnancy study.

This clone occurred once. The chain carries TRBV4-2 and TRBJ2-2, with D perhaps matching TRBD2 (5 bases). The CDR3 has 15 residues. V gave up 5 bases and J gave up 2 bases, with 12 bases separating them. Germline V CDR1 and CDR2: LGHNA, YNFKEQ. CDR3 in amino acids: CASSMSSVNTGELFF. In nucleotides, the CDR3 is TGTGCCAGCAGCATGAGTAGCGTCAACACCGGGGAGCTGTTTTTT.

V gene TRBV6-6 combines with J gene TRBJ1-4, with no clear D. V lost 7 bases, J lost 4 bases, and 16 bases lay in between. Germline V CDR1 and CDR2: MNHNY, SVGAGI (reference sequence). The CDR3 runs 15 residues. The CDR3 here is CASIYGGRINEKLFF. The CDR3 bases are TGTGCCAGCATCTACGGAGGGAGAATTAATGAAAAACTGTTTTTT.

This clone was detected only once. The rearrangement uses TRBV19 and TRBJ1-2; possibly TRBD1 for D (6 bases). The germline gives CDR1 LNHDA, CDR2 SQIVND (reference sequence). Trimming shortened V by 9 bases and J by 5 bases, and 19 bases separated the two germline ends. This CDR3 contains 14 residues. The CDR3 DNA sequence: TGTGCCAGCTGTAGGGACACAGGTCGATATGGCTACACCTTC. It yields the protein CASCRDTGRYGYTF.

The V gene is TRBV27, the J gene TRBJ1-1; D may be TRBD1 (6 bases). There are 13 residues in the CDR3. Trimming stripped 4 bases from V and 6 bases from J, with 12 bases between. CDR1 and CDR2 from the germline V gene are MNHEY and SMNVEV (reference sequence). CDR3 in amino acids: CASSSGGFAEAFF. The CDR3 DNA reads as TGTGCCAGCAGTTCGGGGGGCTTCGCTGAAGCTTTCTTT.

V gene TRBV7-9 combines with J gene TRBJ2-5, with D possibly TRBD1 on 5 matching bases. Germline lookup yields CDR1 SEHNR and CDR2 FQNEAQ (reference sequence). The CDR3 is 12 residues long. V was pared by 2 bases and J by 4 bases, with 5 bases between. DNA of the CDR3: TGTGCCAGCAGCTTACAGGGAGAGACCCAGTACTTC. Amino acids: CASSLQGETQYF.

This clone was detected only once. The chain combines TRBV18 with TRBJ1-2, with 10 bases lining up with TRBD1. The V gene end was trimmed by 6 bases and the J gene end by 5 bases; junction bases not matched to a gene: 18. The CDR3 runs to 18 residues. Germline V gene sequence: CDR1 KGHSH, CDR2 LQKENI. The CDR3 protein is CASSRSRQGASVGYGYTF. The CDR3 DNA reads as TGTGCCAGCTCCCGCTCAAGACAGGGGGCTTCGGTTGGTTATGGCTACACCTTC.

This chain links TRBV11-3 with TRBJ2-2; no clear D gene. This CDR3 region has 12 residues. V dropped 1 base and J dropped 7 bases, with 4 bases sitting between them. The germline V gene has CDR1 SGHNT and CDR2 YENEEA. The CDR3 is CASSLGSGELFF. The CDR3 nucleotides read TGTGCCAGCAGCTTAGGTAGCGGGGAGCTGTTTTTT.

The chain carries TRBV20-1 and TRBJ1-1; D gene uncertain. Germline lookup yields CDR1 DFQATT and CDR2 SNEGSKA (reference sequence). The ends were cut back, 6 bases at V and 1 base at J, with 6 bases in the middle. The CDR3 loop spans 11 amino acids. CDR3 in DNA: TGCAGTGCACCCGGGAACACTGAAGCTTTCTTT. Translation: CSAPGNTEAFF.

V and J are TRBV7-9 and TRBJ2-1, with D possibly matching TRBD2 (6 bases). V was shortened by 3 bases and J by 7 bases, with 10 bases between the two germline ends. CDR1 is SEHNR, CDR2 FQNEAQ, per germline (reference sequence). The CDR3 has 13 residues. The CDR3 DNA reads TGTGCCAGCAGCTTCCCCCGGGGGAATGAGCAGTTCTTC. It encodes CASSFPRGNEQFF.

This sequence joins TRBV5-1 and TRBJ2-1; 10 bases align to TRBD2. The junction had 25 bases not matched to a gene; V was cut back by 1 base and J by 9 bases. Germline CDR1 and CDR2: SGHRS and YFSETQ. CDR3 length: 21 residues. The CDR3 protein is CASSLTEAVIRDSSGSGEQFF. As DNA, the CDR3 is TGCGCCAGCAGCTTGACGGAAGCTGTGATTAGGGATTCTAGCGGGAGCGGTGAGCAGTTCTTC.

J is TRBJ1-5 and V is TRBV5-1; TRBD1 agrees at 7 bases. Looked up from germline, CDR1 is SGHRS and CDR2 is YFSETQ. J lost 1 base, V lost 3 bases, and 4 bases had no gene match. This CDR3 comprises 15 residues. The CDR3 bases are TGCGCCAGCAGCTACTCAGGGGGAAGCAATCAGCCCCAGCATTTT. It yields the protein CASSYSGGSNQPQHF.

The gene calls are TRBV29-1 and TRBJ2-1, with TRBD2 as a possible D gene (6 bases). This CDR3 is built from 14 residues. Germline loops: CDR1 SQVTM, CDR2 ANQGSEA. Trimming stripped 4 bases from V and 5 bases from J, with 15 bases between. For the CDR3, the DNA is TGCAGCGTTGGGGGACTCTTACTAGACAATGAGCAGTTCTTC. Protein sequence: CSVGGLLLDNEQFF.

The rearrangement uses TRBV29-1 and TRBJ2-2, with D possibly being TRBD2 (6 bases). With 7 bases removed from V and 5 bases from J, the gap between germline ends came to 17 bases. The CDR3 is 14 amino acids. Germline values: CDR1 SQVTM, CDR2 ANQGSEA. The DNA for the CDR3 is TGCAGCGCCGGAGGAGGGGATGGGACCGGGGAGCTGTTTTTT. As protein: CSAGGGDGTGELFF.

This rearrangement joins TRBV28 to TRBJ2-1; 9 bases are a match to TRBD2. Germline V gene data show CDR1 as MDHEN and CDR2 as SYDVKM. V gave up 6 bases and J gave up 3 bases; unmatched junction bases: 6. The CDR3 length is 15 residues. In DNA form, the CDR3 reads TGTGCCAGCAGGCATCTAGCGGGACTCTACAATGAGCAGTTCTTC. Its translation is CASRHLAGLYNEQFF.

This clone appeared once. The V call is TRBV11-2, the J call TRBJ2-1; D call uncertain. The CDR3 is 14 amino acids. V shed 1 base and J shed 6 bases, with 10 bases lying between them. From germline, CDR1 is SGHAT and CDR2 FQNNGV. CDR3 loop: CASSLGTLPNEQFF. The CDR3 nucleotides read TGTGCCAGCAGCTTAGGTACCCTACCCAATGAGCAGTTCTTC. The full variable domain, completed using reference TRBV11-2 and TRBJ2-1, is EAGVAQSPRYKIIEKRQSVAFWCNPISGHATLYWYQQILGQGPKLLIQFQNNGVVDDSQLPKDRFSAERLKGVDSTLKIQPAKLEDSAVYLCASSLGTLPNEQFFGPGTRLTVL.

Only one count was recorded for this clone. J is TRBJ1-2 and V is TRBV21-1; TRBD1, the table's D call, was not compared with the DNA. TRBV21-1 is deemed a pseudogene. CDR3 length equals 12 residues. For the CDR3, the DNA is TGTGCCAACACCTTGATTAACTATGGCTACACCTTC. Residues: CANTLINYGYTF.

V usage is TRBV7-2 and J usage is TRBJ2-1; 7 positions match TRBD1. Germline V gene data show CDR1 as SGHTA and CDR2 as FQGNSA. V trimming: 3 bases; J trimming: 2 bases; junction bases outside the gene matches: 1. CDR3 length equals 14 residues. CDR3 sequence: CASSFGQAYNEQFF. CDR3 DNA: TGTGCCAGCAGCTTCGGACAGGCCTACAATGAGCAGTTCTTC.

V usage is TRBV27 and J usage is TRBJ1-5, with D possibly matching TRBD1 (6 bases). Trimming shortened V by 6 bases and J by 2 bases, and 17 bases separated the two germline ends. Germline V gives CDR1 MNHEY, CDR2 SMNVEV (reference sequence). This CDR3 contains 16 residues. CDR3 sequence: CASSRRWGLGNQPQHF. The CDR3 DNA follows: TGTGCCAGCAGCCGCCGTTGGGGGCTCGGCAATCAGCCCCAGCATTTT.

The gene calls are TRBV2 and TRBJ1-5; D is unclear. CDR3 length: 15 amino acids. Per germline, CDR1 SNHLY and CDR2 FYNNEI. Trimming cost V 6 bases and J 3 bases, with 15 bases left between them. The DNA for the CDR3 is TGTGCCAGCAGCGGAGAGGGAGGCCCCAATCAGCCCCAGCATTTT. It specifies CASSGEGGPNQPQHF.

The chain combines TRBV28 with TRBJ1-2; D is unclear. The CDR3 totals 13 residues. Trimming cost V 6 bases and J 4 bases, with 12 bases left between them. Germline CDR1 reads MDHEN; CDR2 reads SYDVKM. In DNA form, the CDR3 reads TGTGCCAGCAGGGCCCTTCCGGGCTATGGCTACACCTTC. This codes for CASRALPGYGYTF.

The chain joins TRBV4-1 to TRBJ2-3; 15 nucleotides match TRBD2. Germline V gene data show CDR1 as MGHRA and CDR2 as YSYEKL. There are 18 residues in the CDR3. Germline trimming cut 4 bases from V and 4 bases from J; bases unmatched to any gene: 9. The CDR3 sequence: CASSLGLAGGPSSDTQYF. The DNA for the CDR3 is TGCGCCAGCAGCCTCGGACTAGCGGGAGGGCCCTCGTCAGATACGCAGTATTTT.

This chain's CDR3 is CAWSARSGLAAKGVAKNIQYF. Here the CDR3 DNA reads TGTGCCTGGAGTGCGCGGTCGGGGCTAGCCGCGAAGGGGGTAGCCAAAAACATTCAGTACTTC. The V call is TRBV30, the J call TRBJ2-4; TRBD1 is a possible D gene (6 bases). Trimming shortened V by 1 base and J by 0 bases, and 28 bases separated the two germline ends. CDR3 size: 21 residues. Germline V gene lookup returns CDR1 GTSNPN and CDR2 SVGIG (reference sequence).

The V call is TRBV7-9, the J call TRBJ2-1; TRBD2 matches 9 bases. The germline V gene encodes CDR1 SEHNR and CDR2 FQNEAQ (reference sequence). V dropped 7 bases and J dropped 12; count of bases not matched to a gene: 19. The CDR3 has 16 residues. CDR3 amino acids: CASTPGALAGTLGQFF. Here the CDR3 DNA reads TGTGCCAGCACCCCCGGGGCGCTAGCGGGAACTCTTGGGCAGTTCTTC.